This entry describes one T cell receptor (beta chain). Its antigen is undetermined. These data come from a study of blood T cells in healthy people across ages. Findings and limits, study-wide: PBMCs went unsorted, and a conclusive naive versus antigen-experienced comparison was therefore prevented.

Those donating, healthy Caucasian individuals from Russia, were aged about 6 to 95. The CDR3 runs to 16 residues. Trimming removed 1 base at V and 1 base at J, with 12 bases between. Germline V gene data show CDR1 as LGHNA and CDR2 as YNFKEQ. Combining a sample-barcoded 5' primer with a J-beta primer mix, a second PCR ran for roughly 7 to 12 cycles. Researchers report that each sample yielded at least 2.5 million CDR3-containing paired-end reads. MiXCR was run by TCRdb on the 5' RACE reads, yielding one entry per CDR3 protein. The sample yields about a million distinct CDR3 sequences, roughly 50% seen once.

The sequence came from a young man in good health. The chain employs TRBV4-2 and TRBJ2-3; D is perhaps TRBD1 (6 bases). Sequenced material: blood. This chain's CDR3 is CASSQVQAGGTDTQYF. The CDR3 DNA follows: TGTGCCAGCAGCCAAGTACAGGCAGGGGGCACAGATACGCAGTATTTT.